This TCR beta chain emerged from a study of persistence of HIV-infected CD4 T cells. Study results and limitations: CMV- and Gag-responding cells had lower TCRbeta richness than CD3/CD28-responding cells. TCR oligoclonality correlated with proviral oligoclonality in the same sorted populations.

The stimulus was lysate of CMV-infected fibroblasts, about 11 ug/mL. Responding CD4+ T cells were sorted by upregulation of both CD40 ligand and CD69. The libraries were made with immunoSEQ version 4 in survey mode. Here immunoSEQ multiplex PCR was the method, and the copy in TCRdb shows in-frame clones only, minus some. The table records just under 20,000 clones, about four fifths of them present only once. A note on this clone: Its antigen is not known.

V lost 5 bases and J lost 1, with 7 bases in between. Germline V gene sequence: CDR1 SGHRS, CDR2 YFSETQ. The CDR3 loop spans 13 amino acids. This chain connects TRBV5-1 to TRBJ1-5, with unresolved D. The specimen was CD4+ T cells sorted from PBMCs after roughly 17-hour stimulation, collected from a patient who received antiretroviral therapy. This clonotype originated in an adult man with HIV who was CMV-seropositive. The CDR3 protein is CASRVGSNQPQHF. The CDR3 nucleotides are TGCGCCAGCAGAGTCGGGAGCAATCAGCCCCAGCATTTT.